This TCR beta chain was sequenced during a study of T cell responses to AZD1222 COVID-19 vaccine (dated by TCRdb to about 2021). Some background on the complete study: AZD1222 recipients given second doses at about 4 weeks or at about 12 weeks were pooled, since spike-specific TCR depth and breadth were not found to differ between the two schedules. A total of approximately 230 trial participants underwent TCR sequencing, of whom 200 to 220 received two doses of AZD1222 and about 26 received two doses of the MenACWY control vaccine. Trial participants were enrolled by age into 18-55, 56-69 and 70-plus year subgroups, with roughly 150, 30 and 60 TCR-sequenced participants respectively.

The CDR3 regions of human TCRbeta chains were analyzed by immunosequencing. The original pipeline was this. Repertoire TCRs were matched against a reference library of SARS-CoV-2-specific TCRs generated with the MIRA antigen-specificity platform. Breadth meant the fraction of unique TCRs that were SARS-CoV-2-associated, whereas depth meant the fraction of total T cells that were SARS-CoV-2-associated. Using the MIRA data, each spike-specific TCR was assigned both to the spike region to which the TCR was reactive and to a CD4 or CD8 class. Log10-transformed breadth and depth values were compared by one-way ANOVA with Sidak's multiple comparisons tests. This is the immuneACCESS table as TCRdb keeps it, with only in-frame sequences that have V and J called. A part of the clones is gone; compared with another copy, unresolved V genes explain less than half, and the rest is unexplained. V and J calls and clone size follow that table, whereas D and trimming were derived from the DNA. The sample has about 140,000 clones on record, around nine tenths of them singletons. Over 1.5% of the sample goes to the ten largest clones.

The study at large found these results: No day 14 peak-response samples were available, so repertoires were characterized only after the peak T cell response. Reportedly, close to half of the unique spike-specific TCRs recognized epitopes lying outside the regions that are mutated in the B.1.351 and B.1.1.7 variants. After two AZD1222 doses, spike-specific TCR breadth and depth were significantly higher than at day 0 and than in MenACWY recipients. Conclusions about previously exposed vaccinees are limited, since just a handful of AZD1222 recipients were seropositive for SARS-CoV-2 at baseline. In the small 56-69-year group, the increase in depth fell short of significance, most likely because of low power. Vaccine-associated CD4 TCRs spanned the whole spike protein, with dominant responses in regions 160-218 and 743-854. Participants were mostly white British, with more females than males. The authors suggested clonal diversity may have been underestimated.

This specimen's time point label, interpreted: baseline before first vaccination. The vaccinee samples were drawn from two UK trials, COV001 and COV002, one of which was a single-blind randomized controlled phase 2/3 trial testing AZD1222 (ChAdOx1 nCoV-19) in healthy adults. For TCRbeta chain sequencing, PBMC samples were collected from trial participants at day 0 and at day 28 after the second dose. As concerns this clone: Its antigen has not been determined. The input lacks base qualities; no much larger clone sits a single base away.

This TCR derives from an adult in good health. Here the sequenced sample was peripheral blood, taken on day 0 of AZD1222 vaccination.

The bases read TGTGCCAGCAGCCACGCCCCCTACGAGCAGTACTTC. Its amino acids are CASSHAPYEQYF. This chain is built from TRBV7-9 and TRBJ2-7; no confident D gene assignment can be made. V is shortened by 5 bases, J by 2 bases, and the region joining them spans 7 bases. The CDR1 and CDR2 encoded by the germline V gene (reference sequence) are SEHNR and FQNEAQ. The CDR3 runs 12 residues from the cysteine to the phenylalanine. Only CDR3 DNA is held: 36 bases, read in frame from base 1.